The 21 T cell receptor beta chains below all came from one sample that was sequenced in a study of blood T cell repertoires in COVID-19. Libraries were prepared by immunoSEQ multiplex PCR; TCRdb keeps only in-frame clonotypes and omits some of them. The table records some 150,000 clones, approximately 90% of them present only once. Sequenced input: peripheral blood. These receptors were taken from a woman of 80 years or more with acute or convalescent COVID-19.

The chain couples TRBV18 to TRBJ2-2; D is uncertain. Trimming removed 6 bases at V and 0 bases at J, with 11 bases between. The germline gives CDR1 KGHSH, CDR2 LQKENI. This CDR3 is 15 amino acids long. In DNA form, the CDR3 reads TGTGCCAGCTCCGAGGTAAACGCGAACACCGGGGAGCTGTTTTTT. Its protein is CASSEVNANTGELFF.

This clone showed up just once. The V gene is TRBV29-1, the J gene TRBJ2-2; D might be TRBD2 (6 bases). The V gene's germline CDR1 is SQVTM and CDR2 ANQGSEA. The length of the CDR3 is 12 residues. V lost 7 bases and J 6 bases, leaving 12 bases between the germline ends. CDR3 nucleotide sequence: TGCAGCGCCCGGCGGGGCGCCGGGGAGCTGTTTTTT. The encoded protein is CSARRGAGELFF.

CDR3 protein: CAISDPAAGQGYYEQYF. The CDR3 DNA reads TGTGCCATCAGTGACCCGGCGGCGGGACAGGGATATTACGAGCAGTACTTC. The rearrangement links TRBV10-3 to TRBJ2-7; 9 positions agree with TRBD1. CDR1 is ENHRY and CDR2 is SYGVKD in the germline V gene. V lost 3 bases and J lost 4; bases outside the gene matches: 13. The CDR3 is 17 residues long.

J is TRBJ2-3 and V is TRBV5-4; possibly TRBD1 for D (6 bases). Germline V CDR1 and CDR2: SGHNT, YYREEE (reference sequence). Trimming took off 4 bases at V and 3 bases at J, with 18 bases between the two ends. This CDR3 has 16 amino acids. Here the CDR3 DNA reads TGTGCCAGCAGCCTACAGGGCCCAGCCGGGACAGATACGCAGTATTTT. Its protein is CASSLQGPAGTDTQYF.

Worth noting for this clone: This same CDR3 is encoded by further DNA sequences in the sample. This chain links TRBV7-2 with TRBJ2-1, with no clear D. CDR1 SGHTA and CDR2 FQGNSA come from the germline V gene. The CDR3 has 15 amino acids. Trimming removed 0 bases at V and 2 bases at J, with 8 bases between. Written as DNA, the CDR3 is TGTGCCAGCAGCTTAGCCCGAACAGCCTACAATGAGCAGTTCTTC. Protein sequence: CASSLARTAYNEQFF.

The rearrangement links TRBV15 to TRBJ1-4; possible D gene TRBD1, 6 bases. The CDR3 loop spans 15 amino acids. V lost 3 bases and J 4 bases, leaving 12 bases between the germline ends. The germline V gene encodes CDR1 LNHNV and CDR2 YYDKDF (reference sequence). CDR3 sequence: CATSRKQGYNEKLFF. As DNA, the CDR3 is TGTGCCACCAGCAGGAAACAGGGCTATAATGAAAAACTGTTTTTT.

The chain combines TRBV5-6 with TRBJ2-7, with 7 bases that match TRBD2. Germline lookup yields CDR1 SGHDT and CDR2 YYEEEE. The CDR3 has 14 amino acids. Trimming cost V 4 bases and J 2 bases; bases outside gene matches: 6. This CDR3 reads CASSRRAGAYEQYF. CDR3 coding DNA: TGTGCCAGCAGCCGACGGGCGGGGGCCTACGAGCAGTACTTC.

In DNA form, the CDR3 reads TGTGCCAGCAGTCCCCCAAACAGGGGCCAAGAAGCTTTCTTT. Its protein product is CASSPPNRGQEAFF. This sequence joins TRBV28 and TRBJ1-1, with 7 positions matching TRBD1. The CDR3 consists of 14 residues. Trimming took 5 bases from V and 8 from J; bases not matched to a gene: 11. Germline V gives CDR1 MDHEN, CDR2 SYDVKM.

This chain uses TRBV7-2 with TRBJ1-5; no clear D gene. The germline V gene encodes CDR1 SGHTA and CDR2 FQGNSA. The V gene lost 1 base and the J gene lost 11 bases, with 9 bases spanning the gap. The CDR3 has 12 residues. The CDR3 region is CASSLGSKSQHF. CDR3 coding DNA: TGTGCCAGCAGCTTAGGGTCTAAGTCCCAGCATTTT.

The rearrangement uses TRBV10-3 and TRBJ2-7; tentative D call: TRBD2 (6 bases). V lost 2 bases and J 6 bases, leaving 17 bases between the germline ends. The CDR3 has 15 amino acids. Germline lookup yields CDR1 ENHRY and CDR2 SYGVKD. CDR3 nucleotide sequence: TGTGCCATCAGTGAGGGTACCGGGGGAGGCATCGAGCAGTACTTC. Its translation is CAISEGTGGGIEQYF.

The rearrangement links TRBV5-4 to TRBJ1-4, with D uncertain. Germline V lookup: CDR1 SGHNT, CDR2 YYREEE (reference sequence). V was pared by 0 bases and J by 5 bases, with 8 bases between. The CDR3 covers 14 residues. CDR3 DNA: TGTGCCAGCAGCTTGGGAGTTCCGAATGAAAAACTGTTTTTT. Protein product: CASSLGVPNEKLFF.

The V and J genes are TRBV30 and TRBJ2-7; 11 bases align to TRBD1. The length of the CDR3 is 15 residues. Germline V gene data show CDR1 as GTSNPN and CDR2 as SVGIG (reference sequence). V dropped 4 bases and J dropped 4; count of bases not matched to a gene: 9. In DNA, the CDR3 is TGTGCCTGGACCCACCCCGGGACAGGGGGTTACGAGCAGTACTTC. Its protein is CAWTHPGTGGYEQYF.

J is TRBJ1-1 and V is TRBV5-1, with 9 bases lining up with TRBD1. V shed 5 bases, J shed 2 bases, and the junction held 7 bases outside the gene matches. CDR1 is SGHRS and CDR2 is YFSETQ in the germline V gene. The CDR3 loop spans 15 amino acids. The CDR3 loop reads CASRIDRGENTEAFF. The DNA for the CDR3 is TGCGCCAGCAGGATTGACAGGGGGGAAAACACTGAAGCTTTCTTT. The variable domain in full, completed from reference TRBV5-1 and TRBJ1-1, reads KAGVTQTPRYLIKTRGQQVTLSCSPISGHRSVSWYQQTPGQGLQFLFEYFSETQRNKGNFPGRFSGRQFSNSRSEMNVSTLELGDSALYLCASRIDRGENTEAFFGQGTRLTVV.

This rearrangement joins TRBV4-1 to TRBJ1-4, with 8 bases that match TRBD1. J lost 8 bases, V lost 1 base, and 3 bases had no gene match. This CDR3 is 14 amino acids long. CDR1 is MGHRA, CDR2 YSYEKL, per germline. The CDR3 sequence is CASSQVNRGEKLFF. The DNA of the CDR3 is TGCGCCAGCAGCCAAGTGAACAGGGGGGAAAAACTGTTTTTT.

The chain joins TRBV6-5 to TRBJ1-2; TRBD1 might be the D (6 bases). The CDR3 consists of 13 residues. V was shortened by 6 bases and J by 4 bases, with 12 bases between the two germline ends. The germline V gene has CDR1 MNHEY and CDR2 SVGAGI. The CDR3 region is CASRVQGFYGYTF. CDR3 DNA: TGTGCCAGCAGGGTACAGGGATTCTATGGCTACACCTTC.

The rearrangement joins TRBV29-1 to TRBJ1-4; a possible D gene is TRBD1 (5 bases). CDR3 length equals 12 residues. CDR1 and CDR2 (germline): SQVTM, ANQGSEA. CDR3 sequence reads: CGWTHSNEKLFF. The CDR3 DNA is TGCGGATGGACACATTCTAATGAAAAACTGTTTTTT.

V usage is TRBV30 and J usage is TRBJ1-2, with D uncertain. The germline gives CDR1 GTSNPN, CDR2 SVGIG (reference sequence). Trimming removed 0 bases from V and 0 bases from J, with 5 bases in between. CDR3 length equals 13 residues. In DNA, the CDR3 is TGTGCCTGGAGTGTACAACCTAACTATGGCTACACCTTC. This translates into CAWSVQPNYGYTF.

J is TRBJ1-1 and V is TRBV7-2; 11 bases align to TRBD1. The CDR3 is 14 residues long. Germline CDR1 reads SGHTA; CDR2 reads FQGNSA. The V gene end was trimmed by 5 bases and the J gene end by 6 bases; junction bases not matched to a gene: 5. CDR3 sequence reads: CASSPDRGRPEAFF. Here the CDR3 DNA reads TGTGCCAGCAGCCCGGACAGGGGGCGACCTGAAGCTTTCTTT. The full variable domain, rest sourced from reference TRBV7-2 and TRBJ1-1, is GAGVSQSPSNKVTEKGKDVELRCDPISGHTALYWYRQSLGQGLEFLIYFQGNSAPDKSGLPSDRFSAERTGGSVSTLTIQRTQQEDSAVYLCASSPDRGRPEAFFGQGTRLTVV.

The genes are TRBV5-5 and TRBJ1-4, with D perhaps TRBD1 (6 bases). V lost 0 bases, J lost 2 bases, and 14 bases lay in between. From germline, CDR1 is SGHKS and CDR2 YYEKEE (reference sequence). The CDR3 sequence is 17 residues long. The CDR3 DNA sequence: TGTGCCAGCAGCTTGGTGGCAGGGGTTATCACTAATGAAAAACTGTTTTTT. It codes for CASSLVAGVITNEKLFF. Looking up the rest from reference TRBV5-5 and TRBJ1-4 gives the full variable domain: DAGVTQSPTHLIKTRGQQVTLRCSPISGHKSVSWYQQVLGQGPQFIFQYYEKEERGRGNFPDRFSARQFPNYSSELNVNALLLGDSALYLCASSLVAGVITNEKLFFGSGTQLSVL.

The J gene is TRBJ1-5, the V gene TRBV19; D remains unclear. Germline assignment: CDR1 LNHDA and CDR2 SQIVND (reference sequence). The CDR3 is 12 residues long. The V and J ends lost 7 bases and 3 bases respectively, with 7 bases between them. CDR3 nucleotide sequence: TGTGCCAGTAAACAGATCAATCAGCCCCAGCATTTT. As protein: CASKQINQPQHF.

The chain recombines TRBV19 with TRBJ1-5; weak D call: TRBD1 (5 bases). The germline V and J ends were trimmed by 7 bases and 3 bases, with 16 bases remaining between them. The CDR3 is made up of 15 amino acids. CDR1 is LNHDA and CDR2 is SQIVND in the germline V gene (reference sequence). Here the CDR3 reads CASKTDWMVNQPQHF. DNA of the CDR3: TGTGCCAGTAAGACAGATTGGATGGTCAATCAGCCCCAGCATTTT.